The subject of this entry is one TCR beta chain. Random hexamers were used to reverse transcribe the RNA input (roughly 0.5 to 1 ug). Amplification of TCR beta CDR3 used immunoSEQ multiplex PCR across 54 Vbeta and 13 Jbeta. TCRdb used MiXCR to reprocess the immunoSEQ multiplex PCR reads, holding one entry per CDR3 protein. Of fewer than 150,000 distinct CDR3 sequences listed, 94% are singletons. From germline, CDR1 is SQVTM and CDR2 ANQGSEA. V shed 1 base and J shed 4 bases, with 11 bases lying between them. This CDR3 spans 13 amino acids. As controls, healthy donors matched for age and sex were used. FACS enriched CD8+ TEMRA cells, while bulk CD8+ and CD4+ were negatively isolated. The data originate from a study of CD8 T cells in Susac syndrome.

The clonotype comes from a human donor in good health. This chain links TRBV29-1 with TRBJ2-7; possible D gene TRBD1, 5 bases. The sample was CD8+ T cells from PBMCs. As DNA, the CDR3 is TGCAGCGTTGAAGGGGGAAGGGGTTACGAGCAGTACTTC. Translated, it gives CSVEGGRGYEQYF.